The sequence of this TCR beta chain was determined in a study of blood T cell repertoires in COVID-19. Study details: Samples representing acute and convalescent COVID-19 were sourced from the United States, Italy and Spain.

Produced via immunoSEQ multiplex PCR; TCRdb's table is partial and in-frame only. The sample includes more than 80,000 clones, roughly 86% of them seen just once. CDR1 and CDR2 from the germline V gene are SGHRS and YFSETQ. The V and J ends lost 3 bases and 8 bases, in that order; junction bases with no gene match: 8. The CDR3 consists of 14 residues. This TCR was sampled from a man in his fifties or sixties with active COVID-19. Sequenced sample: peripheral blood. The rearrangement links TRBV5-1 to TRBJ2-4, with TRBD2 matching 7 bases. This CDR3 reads CASSSPSGGYIQYF. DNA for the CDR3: TGCGCCAGCAGCTCCCCTAGCGGAGGCTACATTCAGTACTTC.